The 5 T cell receptor beta chains below were found in one sample sequenced in a study of T-cell reconstitution after alpha-beta-depleted transplantation in children. The TCRbeta library incorporated unique molecular identifiers. Via MiXCR, TCRdb re-called the PCR reads, giving one row per CDR3 protein. The sample shows roughly 340,000 distinct CDR3 sequences, about a sixth of them seen only once. The source material was PBMCs, mostly from graft donor cells, sampled 360 days after TCRalphabeta/CD19-depleted stem cell transplant. Receptors were obtained from a male patient between 2 and 15 years old who had a stem cell transplant for acute lymphoblastic leukemia, so the T cells may come from the graft donor.

This chain connects TRBV5-6 to TRBJ2-2; D gene uncertain. Trimming took off 0 bases at V and 1 base at J, with 10 bases between the two ends. The CDR3 contains 16 residues. Looked up from germline, CDR1 is SGHDT and CDR2 is YYEEEE. Here the CDR3 reads CASSLADEMNTGELFF. The CDR3 DNA sequence: TGTGCCAGCAGCTTGGCTGACGAGATGAACACCGGGGAGCTGTTTTTT.

Comments on this clonotype: One end of the junction does not line up with germline, which may come from a read error. Written as DNA, the CDR3 is TGTGCCACCAGCTTATCACAGGGGGCCTCACCCCTCCACTTT. Translating gives CATSLSQGASPLHF. The genes are TRBV7-2 and TRBJ1-6, with 9 bases fitting TRBD1. The CDR3 sequence is 14 residues long. Germline CDR1 SGHTA, CDR2 FQGNSA. Together with reference TRBV7-2 and TRBJ1-6, the CDR3 gives the full variable domain: GAGVSQSPSNKVTEKGKDVELRCDPISGHTALYWYRQSLGQGLEFLIYFQGNSAPDKSGLPSDRFSAERTGGSVSTLTIQRTQQEDSAVYLCATSLSQGASPLHFGNGTRLTVT.

The chain carries TRBV4-2 and TRBJ2-5, with no clear D. The V gene lost 0 bases and the J gene lost 5 bases, with 13 bases spanning the gap. Germline V CDR1 and CDR2: LGHNA, YNFKEQ. CDR3 length equals 15 residues. The CDR3 spells CASSQEPHGGETQYF. CDR3 bases: TGTGCCAGCAGCCAAGAACCTCACGGTGGGGAGACCCAGTACTTC.

This clonotype was observed many times. The V call is TRBV27, the J call TRBJ2-4; 9 positions match TRBD1. Germline assignment: CDR1 MNHEY and CDR2 SMNVEV (reference sequence). There are 15 residues in the CDR3. After removal of 6 bases from V and 1 base from J, the junction contained 4 bases not matched to a gene. The CDR3: CASSVDRGAKNIQYF. The DNA of the CDR3 is TGTGCCAGCAGCGTAGACAGGGGGGCCAAAAACATTCAGTACTTC.

This clonotype was seen a handful of times. V usage is TRBV20-1 and J usage is TRBJ2-5, with no clear D. CDR1 and CDR2 from the germline V gene are DFQATT and SNEGSKA (reference sequence). V was pared by 6 bases and J by 4 bases, with 6 bases between. The CDR3 runs to 10 residues. The CDR3 DNA reads TGCAGTGCCCCGGGAGAGACCCAGTACTTC. Its protein product is CSAPGETQYF.